These 13 T cell receptor beta chains share one sample of origin, sequenced in a study of T cells in tuberculosis. Method: immunoSEQ multiplex PCR; TCRdb's copy keeps in-frame clones and lacks some. The repertoire holds roughly 28,000 clones, more than 80% seen once, with around 4.9% in the top ten. Sequencing used PBMCs. The source of these receptors is a donor under 30 with latent tuberculosis or without tuberculosis infection.

The rearrangement links TRBV5-6 to TRBJ2-3, with 11 bases aligning to TRBD1. With 3 bases clipped from V and 4 bases from J, the junction kept 13 bases outside the gene matches. Germline V gene lookup returns CDR1 SGHDT and CDR2 YYEEEE. CDR3 length: 18 amino acids. The CDR3 coding sequence is TGTGCCAGCAGCTCCACGAGAGTCGGGACAGGGGGACCAGATACGCAGTATTTT. It is translated as CASSSTRVGTGGPDTQYF.

This chain uses TRBV2 with TRBJ2-7; the match to TRBD2 covers 8 bases. Unmatched junction bases numbered 9, after V lost 5 bases and J lost 3 bases. This CDR3 is 15 amino acids long. CDR1 and CDR2 (germline): SNHLY, FYNNEI. CDR3 in amino acids: CASSPPGLEIYEQYF. Written as DNA, the CDR3 is TGTGCCAGCAGTCCACCGGGACTAGAGATCTACGAGCAGTACTTC.

The CDR3 reads CASSPPGQQETQYF. CDR3 nucleotide sequence: TGTGCCAGCAGCCCACCCGGACAGCAAGAGACCCAGTACTTC. The chain carries TRBV5-4 and TRBJ2-5; perhaps TRBD1 as D (6 bases). This CDR3 comprises 14 residues. In germline, CDR1 is SGHNT, CDR2 YYREEE (reference sequence). The V end was cut by 4 bases, the J end by 2 bases, with 12 bases between.

This rearrangement joins TRBV7-9 to TRBJ1-5; D unresolved. CDR3 length: 13 residues. Germline V lookup: CDR1 SEHNR, CDR2 FQNEAQ (reference sequence). V lost 3 bases, J lost 7 bases, and 10 bases lay in between. The CDR3 is CASSLEGWQPQHF. In nucleotides, the CDR3 is TGTGCCAGCAGCTTGGAGGGATGGCAGCCCCAGCATTTT.

The chain combines TRBV7-9 with TRBJ2-3; TRBD2 aligns across 15 bases. The V and J ends lost 11 bases and 4 bases, in that order; junction bases with no gene match: 4. Germline CDR1 SEHNR, CDR2 FQNEAQ (reference sequence). The CDR3 spans 14 residues. The CDR3 region is CAGGLAGGPDTQYF. CDR3 bases: TGTGCCGGAGGACTAGCGGGAGGGCCAGATACGCAGTATTTT.

V gene TRBV2 combines with J gene TRBJ1-4; the D is unclear. Per germline, CDR1 SNHLY and CDR2 FYNNEI. V was clipped by 0 bases and J by 8 bases, with 4 bases between them. The CDR3 extends over 12 amino acids. The CDR3 spells CASSEAREKLFF. The CDR3 nucleotides read TGTGCCAGCAGTGAAGCGCGGGAAAAACTGTTTTTT.

The chain joins TRBV19 to TRBJ1-5; 10 nucleotides align to TRBD1. Trimming took 5 bases from V and 1 from J; bases not matched to a gene: 8. From germline, CDR1 is LNHDA and CDR2 SQIVND (reference sequence). The CDR3 runs to 17 residues. CDR3 loop: CASSPGQGRGSNQPQHF. Written as DNA, the CDR3 is TGTGCCAGTAGTCCGGGACAGGGGAGGGGGAGCAATCAGCCCCAGCATTTT.

V usage is TRBV7-2 and J usage is TRBJ2-1; 8 bases are shared with TRBD1. Looked up from germline, CDR1 is SGHTA and CDR2 is FQGNSA. Trimming at V came to 5 bases and at J to 8 bases, leaving 8 bases not matched to a gene. The CDR3 runs 14 residues. The CDR3 DNA reads TGTGCCAGCAGCCCGGTCGACAGGGGTGATGAGCAGTTCTTC. This codes for CASSPVDRGDEQFF.

In nucleotides, the CDR3 is TGTGCCAGCAGCTCCACAGGGGGCTTTGGAAACACCATATATTTT. Translation: CASSSTGGFGNTIYF. The chain has TRBV6-5 and TRBJ1-3; the match to TRBD1 covers 9 bases. After removal of 6 bases from V and 3 bases from J, the junction contained 6 bases not matched to a gene. CDR1 and CDR2 from the germline V gene are MNHEY and SVGAGI. The CDR3 covers 15 residues.

This sequence joins TRBV28 and TRBJ1-2; D call uncertain. CDR3 length: 14 amino acids. CDR1 MDHEN and CDR2 SYDVKM come from the germline V gene. Trimming cost V 3 bases and J 7 bases, with 15 bases left between them. CDR3 protein: CASSFNLAGFGYTF. The CDR3 nucleotides are TGTGCCAGCAGTTTTAATTTGGCCGGGTTTGGCTACACCTTC.

This chain links TRBV7-2 with TRBJ1-2; perhaps TRBD1 as D (5 bases). The CDR3 is 14 residues long. The V end lost 5 bases, the J end lost 5 bases, and 15 bases lay between the germline ends. Germline CDR1 reads SGHTA; CDR2 reads FQGNSA. CDR3 loop: CASSQAGRRYGYTF. Written as DNA, the CDR3 is TGTGCCAGCAGCCAAGCAGGGAGGAGGTATGGCTACACCTTC.

This rearrangement joins TRBV5-1 to TRBJ2-7, with a weak D call TRBD1 (5 bases). This CDR3 has 15 amino acids. The germline gives CDR1 SGHRS, CDR2 YFSETQ. V was shortened by 4 bases and J by 0 bases, with 14 bases between the two germline ends. This CDR3 reads CASSPTPTVSYEQYF. In nucleotides, the CDR3 is TGCGCCAGCAGCCCCACTCCGACAGTCTCCTACGAGCAGTACTTC.

In this sample, this clone is medium-sized. This chain connects TRBV7-6 to TRBJ1-4; perhaps TRBD1 as D (5 bases). Germline assignment: CDR1 SGHVS and CDR2 FNYEAQ. The CDR3 length is 14 residues. V lost 4 bases and J lost 4, with 10 bases in between. Here the CDR3 reads CASSSGQINEKLFF. CDR3 coding DNA: TGTGCCAGCAGCTCCGGACAAATTAATGAAAAACTGTTTTTT.